This T cell receptor beta chain was obtained from a study of blood T cells in healthy people across ages. Findings and caveats of the study: It was held that diversity estimates obtained from one million T cells represented underestimates. Observed TCR beta diversity per million T cells went down as age went up. This fall followed a roughly linear course with age. Diversity was higher, and naive CD4+ cells more numerous, in long-lived donors than in aged donors.

PCR was performed a second time for about 7 to 12 cycles using a sample-barcoded 5' primer and a J-beta primer mix. Using its own MiXCR run on the 5' RACE reads, TCRdb lists one record per CDR3 protein. The table shows roughly 1.7 million distinct CDR3 sequences, with about 32% occurring only once. For this clonotype: As yet, its antigen is unknown.

Looked up from germline, CDR1 is LGHDT and CDR2 is YNNKEL (reference sequence). This CDR3 is 13 amino acids long. The ends were cut back, 4 bases at V and 5 bases at J, with 8 bases in the middle. The origin of this receptor is a woman aged 30 to 39 in good health. V usage is TRBV3-1 and J usage is TRBJ1-4; unclear D gene. Input material: blood. This CDR3 is CASSPRWNEKLFF. The CDR3 nucleotides read TGTGCCAGCAGCCCTCGTTGGAATGAAAAACTGTTTTTT.